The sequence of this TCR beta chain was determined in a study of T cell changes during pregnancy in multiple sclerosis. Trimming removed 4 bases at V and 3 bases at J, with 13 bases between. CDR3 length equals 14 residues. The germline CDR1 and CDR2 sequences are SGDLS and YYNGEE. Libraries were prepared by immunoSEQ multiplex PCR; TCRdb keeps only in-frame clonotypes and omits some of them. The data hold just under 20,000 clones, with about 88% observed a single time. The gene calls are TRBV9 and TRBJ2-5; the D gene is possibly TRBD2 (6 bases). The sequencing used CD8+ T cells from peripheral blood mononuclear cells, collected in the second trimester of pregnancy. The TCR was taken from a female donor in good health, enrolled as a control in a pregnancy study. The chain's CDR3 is CASSPFGGKETQYF. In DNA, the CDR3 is TGTGCCAGCAGCCCGTTTGGGGGGAAAGAGACCCAGTACTTC. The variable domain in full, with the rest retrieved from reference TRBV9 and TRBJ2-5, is DSGVTQTPKHLITATGQRVTLRCSPRSGDLSVYWYQQSLDQGLQFLIQYYNGEERAKGNILERFSAQQFPDLHSELNLSSLELGDSALYFCASSPFGGKETQYFGPGTRLLVL.